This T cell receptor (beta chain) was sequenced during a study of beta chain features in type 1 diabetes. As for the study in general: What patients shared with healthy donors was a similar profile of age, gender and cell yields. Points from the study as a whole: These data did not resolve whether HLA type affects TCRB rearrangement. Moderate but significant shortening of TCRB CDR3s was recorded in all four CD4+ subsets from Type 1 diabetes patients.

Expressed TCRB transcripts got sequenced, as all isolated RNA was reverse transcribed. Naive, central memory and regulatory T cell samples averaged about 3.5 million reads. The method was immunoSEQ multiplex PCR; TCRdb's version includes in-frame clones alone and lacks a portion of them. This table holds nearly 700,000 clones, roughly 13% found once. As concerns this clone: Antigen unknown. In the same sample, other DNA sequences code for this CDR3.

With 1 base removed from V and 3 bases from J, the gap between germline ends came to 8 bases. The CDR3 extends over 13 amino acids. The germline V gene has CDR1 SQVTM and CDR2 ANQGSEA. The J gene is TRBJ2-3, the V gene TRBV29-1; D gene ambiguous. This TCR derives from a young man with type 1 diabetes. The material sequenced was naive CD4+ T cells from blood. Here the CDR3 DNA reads TGCAGCGTTGAAGGCAGGCTGACAGATACGCAGTATTTT. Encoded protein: CSVEGRLTDTQYF.